The present TCR beta chain was sequenced within a study of blood T cell repertoires in COVID-19. From germline, CDR1 is SEHNR and CDR2 FQNEAQ (reference sequence). The ends were cut back, 3 bases at V and 5 bases at J, with 10 bases in the middle. This CDR3 has 13 residues. Profiled with immunoSEQ multiplex PCR; TCRdb holds only in-frame clones, not every one. Of under 200,000 clones listed, more than 75% are singletons. Sequencing was performed on peripheral blood. The chain links TRBV7-9 to TRBJ1-1; D not certain. This clonotype originated in a man aged 35 to 55 with active or convalescent COVID-19. CDR3 bases: TGTGCCAGCAGCTTGACCGAGGGAACTGAAGCTTTCTTT. It specifies CASSLTEGTEAFF.